The TCR beta chain under discussion was sequenced for a study of T cells in Graves' hyperthyroidism and ophthalmopathy (dated by TCRdb to between 2019 and 2020). For the study in its entirety: Peripheral blood was collected at initial diagnosis, before any treatment. TCR V-J signatures able to tell the groups apart were searched for in a discovery cohort of approximately 95 patients, of whom over 40 had Graves' ophthalmopathy and about 55 had stable Graves' hyperthyroidism. Whether ophthalmopathy could be predicted prospectively was tested in an independent validation cohort made up of under 20 hyperthyroidism patients plus 17 patients who later progressed to ophthalmopathy. The 85 to 100 discovery patients were divided at random into training and test sets in a 7:3 ratio. Thyroid tissue and blood T-cell repertoires from six Graves' hyperthyroidism patients were also compared in the study. After sampling, hyperthyroidism patients received methimazole starting at 30 mg daily, and ophthalmopathy patients received high-dose intravenous methylprednisolone. The paper describes TCR Vbeta CDR3 sequencing of around 140 peripheral blood samples, made up of 40 to 45 ophthalmopathy patients, roughly 80 hyperthyroidism patients and 17 progressor patients.

The TCR beta CDR3 regions were amplified from RNA transcripts. For the first round of RT-PCR on the TCR CDR3, the HTBI primer set was used together with the Qiagen OneStep RT-PCR kit. A second multiplex PCR round built the libraries, followed by size selection and purification. The libraries were sequenced on an Illumina HiSeq2000 using paired-end 100 bp reads. Processing in the source paper ran as follows. SOAPnuke was used to process the raw data, removing reads that contained adapters or uncalled bases, had a mean Phred below 15, or lacked an exact match to the constant primer or identifier. High-quality paired reads were merged using COPE v1.2.5, and each unique nucleotide sequence was defined as a clonotype. MiTCR v1.1 was used to align the clonotypes against IMGT TRBV, TRBD and TRBJ reference segments. The analysis included only V-J combinations with a frequency above 0.0001, which together covered 98% to 99.2% of the repertoires. The TCS score was defined as the ratio of F50 (clonal expansion) to E x V (chaos), calculated using BLOSUM62-based TCRdist between CDR3 peptides within each V-J. Welch's t-statistics and random forest reduced fewer than 600 V-J features to roughly 13, which were used in a naive Bayes classifier (R e1071). TCRdb handled the public reads itself, with Q25 trimming in fastp and clone calling in MiXCR, and kept productive beta chains. Merged by CDR3 protein, the rows form single entries marked with the most common genes and DNA. These V and J calls originate from TCRdb's pipeline instead of the authors' own analysis. The sample has 650,000 to 750,000 distinct CDR3 sequences on record, around 15% of them singletons. Roughly a tenth of the sample is taken by the ten largest.

A patient counted as having stable Graves' hyperthyroidism if no progression to ophthalmopathy occurred over 18 months of follow-up. Hyperthyroidism patients were newly diagnosed, with disease duration under 2 months, and aged 18 to 65 years. Any patient with an uncontrolled infection, another autoimmune disease, pregnancy or lactation was excluded. Clinical symptoms, serum thyroxine and TRAb, thyroid ultrasound, and orbital computed tomography formed the basis for the diagnoses. Ficoll-Paque density gradient centrifugation was used to isolate PBMCs from 10 ml of fresh peripheral blood. Total RNA was extracted using Trizol reagent, and RNA quality was assessed on an Agilent 2100 Bioanalyzer. The CDR3, cysteine through phenylalanine, is 13 amino acids long. CDR3 DNA is the only sequence kept; it has 39 bases, read in frame from the first base. As encoded in the germline V gene, CDR1 is MDHEN while CDR2 is SYDVKM. V loses 7 bases, J loses 2 bases, and the germline ends lie 12 bases apart.

General study outcomes and caveats: In validation, the model predicted progression to ophthalmopathy with approximately 71% sensitivity and roughly 75% specificity, a median of 6.5 months before onset. No statistical method was used to fix the sample size in advance, and group allocation was not hidden from the investigators. A model built on a 13 V-J signature distinguished ophthalmopathy from stable hyperthyroidism, reaching about 89% sensitivity and approximately 81% specificity in cross-validation and 80%/75% in testing. Most expanded thyroid clonotypes (frequency above 0.001) were also detected in blood, a finding suggesting that blood repertoires may reflect thyroid immune responses.

This clonotype was recorded at least ten times. Its recognized antigen is unknown. It has no much larger one-base neighbor in the sample; base qualities were not kept. Sequences were obtained from blood. This receptor was taken from a young woman with Graves' hyperthyroidism. This chain joins TRBV28 to TRBJ2-7; the D gene cannot be named for sure. This receptor carries the CDR3 CASTSPEPYEQYF. The sequenced DNA: TGTGCCAGCACCTCCCCCGAGCCCTACGAGCAGTACTTC.